This T cell receptor beta chain was obtained from a study of blood T cell repertoires in COVID-19. Data came from immunoSEQ multiplex PCR; TCRdb stores just in-frame clones and leaves some out. The sample holds some 120,000 clones, 80% to 95% seen once. This CDR3 has 14 amino acids. Germline CDR1 and CDR2: ENHRY and SYGVKD. Trimming at V came to 2 bases and at J to 3 bases, leaving 0 bases not matched to a gene. Material: peripheral blood. The source of this sequence is a man in his forties or fifties with COVID-19, enrolled during active disease. This chain joins TRBV10-3 and TRBJ1-1, with TRBD1 matching 10 bases. DNA for the CDR3: TGTGCCATCAGTGAGGGACAGGGGGACACTGAAGCTTTCTTT. Amino acid sequence: CAISEGQGDTEAFF.